Each of the 28 T cell receptor beta chains below was sequenced from the same sample in a study of brain T cells in children with intractable seizures. Time point specified: blood from clinic visit 5 months post-surgery; TSC patient then seizure free. Generated by immunoSEQ multiplex PCR, the TCRdb table keeps only in-frame clones and is missing some. In the table there are 300,000 to 400,000 clones, nearly 95% of which are singletons. Sequencing used peripheral blood, obtained roughly 5 months after surgery. These receptors were obtained from a boy in the first two years of life with tuberous sclerosis and intractable seizures.

This chain uses TRBV3-1 (or the pseudogene TRBV3-2) with TRBJ1-1; D may be TRBD1 (6 bases). The CDR3 runs 18 residues. V shed 3 bases and J shed 3 bases, with 23 bases lying between them. Germline CDR1 reads LGHDT; CDR2 reads YNNKEL (reference sequence). CDR3 residues: CASSHNREHLEIHTEAFF. In DNA, the CDR3 is TGTGCCAGCAGCCACAACAGGGAGCACCTCGAGATACACACTGAAGCTTTCTTT.

The chain has TRBV10-3 and TRBJ1-4; D not certain. V lost 0 bases, J lost 7 bases, and 15 bases lay in between. Germline assignment: CDR1 ENHRY and CDR2 SYGVKD. CDR3 length: 16 amino acids. The CDR3 sequence is CAISESFGLNGEKLFF. The CDR3 coding sequence is TGTGCCATCAGTGAGTCTTTCGGTCTGAATGGTGAAAAACTGTTTTTT.

Written as DNA, the CDR3 is TGTGCCAGCAGTTTGTGGGTGAGGTCACCCCTCCACTTT. The encoded protein is CASSLWVRSPLHF. V gene TRBV27 combines with J gene TRBJ1-6; D gene ambiguous. Trimming pared 3 bases from V and 10 bases from J, leaving 10 bases between. The CDR3 length is 13 residues. Germline CDR1 and CDR2: MNHEY and SMNVEV (reference sequence).

The chain is built from TRBV27 and TRBJ2-5; D is ambiguous. CDR3 length equals 15 residues. V lost 6 bases to trimming and J lost 5 bases, with 19 bases between them. Germline V gene data show CDR1 as MNHEY and CDR2 as SMNVEV (reference sequence). This chain's CDR3 is CASRSRPGGRETQYF. The CDR3 nucleotides read TGTGCCAGCAGATCCCGCCCCGGTGGGCGGGAGACCCAGTACTTC.

V usage is TRBV28 and J usage is TRBJ1-6, with TRBD1 matching 8 bases. V lost 8 bases to trimming and J lost 9 bases; unmatched junction nucleotides: 12. The germline CDR1 and CDR2 sequences are MDHEN and SYDVKM. The CDR3 contains 15 residues. The CDR3: CASSGGARGPSPLHF. CDR3 DNA sequence: TGTGCCAGCTCTGGTGGGGCCAGGGGGCCTTCACCCCTCCACTTT.

The J gene is TRBJ1-2, the V gene TRBV7-9; no reliable D call. This CDR3 is built from 17 residues. Germline values: CDR1 SEHNR, CDR2 FQNEAQ (reference sequence). V dropped 0 bases and J dropped 2 bases, with 16 bases sitting between them. CDR3 amino acids: CASSLATSRVGNYGYTF. The CDR3 region has the DNA TGTGCCAGCAGCTTAGCGACATCTAGGGTGGGGAACTATGGCTACACCTTC.

The CDR3 sequence is CASSPSRYTDTQYF. The CDR3 DNA reads TGTGCCAGCAGCCCTTCTAGATACACAGATACGCAGTATTTT. The rearrangement links TRBV4-2 to TRBJ2-3; D gene unclear. V was clipped by 4 bases and J by 2 bases, with 10 bases between them. CDR1 LGHNA and CDR2 YNFKEQ come from the germline V gene. This CDR3 is 14 amino acids long.

V is TRBV30 and J is TRBJ2-5; D is ambiguous. Germline CDR1 reads GTSNPN; CDR2 reads SVGIG (reference sequence). The CDR3 is made up of 14 amino acids. V shed 2 bases and J shed 0 bases, with 10 bases lying between them. The CDR3 reads CAWSPLADQETQYF. The CDR3 DNA reads as TGTGCCTGGAGTCCTCTGGCGGACCAAGAGACCCAGTACTTC.

This clone appeared a single time. The chain employs TRBV9 and TRBJ2-2, with D possibly matching TRBD2 (5 bases). This CDR3 contains 15 residues. The germline V and J ends were trimmed by 0 bases and 2 bases, with 8 bases remaining between them. The germline V gene encodes CDR1 SGDLS and CDR2 YYNGEE. The CDR3 DNA follows: TGTGCCAGCAGCGTAGTAGGGAGTAACACCGGGGAGCTGTTTTTT. This sequence encodes CASSVVGSNTGELFF.

Here the CDR3 DNA reads TGTGCCAGCAGTCCAAACCCGGTGTTGAACACTGAAGCTTTCTTT. Amino acid sequence: CASSPNPVLNTEAFF. The V and J genes are TRBV7-9 and TRBJ1-1; unclear D gene. V gave up 6 bases and J gave up 0 bases, with 14 bases separating them. This CDR3 has 15 amino acids. CDR1 is SEHNR and CDR2 is FQNEAQ in the germline V gene (reference sequence).

The rearrangement links TRBV3-1 (or the pseudogene TRBV3-2) to TRBJ2-1; 7 bases map to TRBD1. The CDR3 covers 15 residues. V lost 0 bases, J lost 10 bases, and 9 bases stayed unmatched. Germline V CDR1 and CDR2: LGHDT, YNNKEL (reference sequence). The CDR3 nucleotides read TGTGCCAGCAGCCAAGATCTTGTCGAGGACAGGGAGCAGTTCTTC. Protein: CASSQDLVEDREQFF.

The chain links TRBV5-1 to TRBJ2-5, with 8 bases fitting TRBD2. This CDR3 is built from 13 residues. Germline V gene sequence: CDR1 SGHRS, CDR2 YFSETQ. As DNA, the CDR3 is TGCCCCACCACTGACCGGGGGGGGGAGACCCAGTACTTC. Translated, it gives CPTTDRGGETQYF. The entire variable domain, with the rest obtained from reference TRBV5-1 and TRBJ2-5, is as follows: KAGVTQTPRYLIKTRGQQVTLSCSPISGHRSVSWYQQTPGQGLQFLFEYFSETQRNKGNFPGRFSGRQFSNSRSEMNVSTLELGDSALYLCPTTDRGGETQYFGPGTRLLVL.

This sequence joins TRBV4-2 and TRBJ1-2; tentatively, D is TRBD1 (5 bases). The CDR3 totals 14 residues. The V and J ends lost 2 bases and 1 base respectively, with 8 bases between them. The germline gives CDR1 LGHNA, CDR2 YNFKEQ. CDR3 protein: CASSQTDSNYGYTF. In DNA form, the CDR3 reads TGTGCCAGCAGCCAAACCGACAGTAACTATGGCTACACCTTC.

V usage is TRBV5-4 and J usage is TRBJ1-4, with TRBD1 identical over 8 bases. Per germline, CDR1 SGHNT and CDR2 YYREEE (reference sequence). This CDR3 contains 14 residues. V gave up 4 bases and J gave up 5 bases; unmatched junction bases: 4. This chain's CDR3 is CASSLTGANEKLFF. Here the CDR3 DNA reads TGTGCCAGCAGCCTGACAGGGGCCAATGAAAAACTGTTTTTT. Using reference TRBV5-4 and TRBJ1-4 for the parts outside the CDR3, the full variable domain is ETGVTQSPTHLIKTRGQQVTLRCSSQSGHNTVSWYQQALGQGPQFIFQYYREEENGRGNFPPRFSGLQFPNYSSELNVNALELDDSALYLCASSLTGANEKLFFGSGTQLSVL.

V is TRBV6-5 and J is TRBJ2-7; D possibly corresponds to TRBD1 (6 bases). V lost 0 bases, J lost 6 bases, and 15 bases lay in between. Looked up from germline, CDR1 is MNHEY and CDR2 is SVGAGI. The CDR3 consists of 15 residues. CDR3 bases: TGTGCCAGCAGTTACTCGCATGACAGGACAGCCGAGCAGTACTTC. Residues: CASSYSHDRTAEQYF.

The rearrangement joins TRBV27 to TRBJ1-2; tentatively, D is TRBD1 (5 bases). The CDR3 is 16 residues long. Trimming took 1 base from V and 5 from J, leaving 17 bases between them. The germline CDR1 and CDR2 sequences are MNHEY and SMNVEV (reference sequence). Written as DNA, the CDR3 is TGTGCCAGCAGTTTATTCCCCACTATCGGGGGGTATGGCTACACCTTC. This gives the protein CASSLFPTIGGYGYTF.

This clone was detected a few times. The gene calls are TRBV30 and TRBJ2-3; D gene ambiguous. V was cut by 0 bases and J by 0 bases, with 19 bases left in between. This CDR3 region has 18 residues. CDR1 and CDR2 (germline): GTSNPN, SVGIG (reference sequence). CDR3 DNA sequence: TGTGCCTGGAGTGTCGACAACTCCGTATGGTCTAGCACAGATACGCAGTATTTT. It encodes CAWSVDNSVWSSTDTQYF.

The CDR3 loop is CASIRAGEQYF. Written as DNA, the CDR3 is TGTGCCAGCATACGGGCGGGCGAGCAGTACTTC. V usage is TRBV2 and J usage is TRBJ2-7, with D possibly matching TRBD2 (5 bases). Germline CDR1 is SNHLY and CDR2 is FYNNEI. V lost 7 bases and J lost 6, with 10 bases in between. The CDR3 loop spans 11 amino acids.

In the case of this clone: Other DNA sequences in the same sample also yield this CDR3. The CDR3 region has the DNA TGTGCCTGGAGTCTCCCTGGGGGCTACACCTTC. Encoded protein: CAWSLPGGYTF. The genes are TRBV30 and TRBJ1-2; D gene ambiguous. The germline V and J ends were trimmed by 2 bases and 8 bases, with 9 bases remaining between them. The V gene's germline CDR1 is GTSNPN and CDR2 SVGIG (reference sequence). The length of the CDR3 is 11 residues.

V usage is TRBV6-5 and J usage is TRBJ2-5; D unresolved. Germline V gene sequence: CDR1 MNHEY, CDR2 SVGAGI. The CDR3 is 15 amino acids. V lost 0 bases and J lost 1, with 9 bases in between. This CDR3 reads CASSYSWRSQETQYF. The DNA for the CDR3 is TGTGCCAGCAGTTACTCTTGGCGGAGCCAAGAGACCCAGTACTTC.

The chain has TRBV9 and TRBJ1-2; D remains ambiguous. Germline CDR1 is SGDLS and CDR2 is YYNGEE. Trimming took 0 bases from V and 8 from J, leaving 8 bases between them. The CDR3 extends over 12 amino acids. DNA for the CDR3: TGTGCCAGCAGCGTAGGAGGAAACGGCTACACCTTC. Protein: CASSVGGNGYTF.

There are a few counts of this clone. The chain couples TRBV25-1 to TRBJ1-1; the D gene is possibly TRBD1 (6 bases). Germline V CDR1 and CDR2: MGHDK, SYGVNS. Trimming removed 8 bases from V and 5 bases from J, with 15 bases in between. The CDR3 is made up of 13 amino acids. The CDR3 DNA is TGTGCCAGCGGGAACAGGGAGTATACTGAAGCTTTCTTT. This gives the protein CASGNREYTEAFF.

The chain has TRBV9 and TRBJ2-1, with unresolved D. Trimming took 0 bases from V and 8 from J, leaving 9 bases between them. Germline values: CDR1 SGDLS, CDR2 YYNGEE. The CDR3 sequence is 13 residues long. CDR3 coding DNA: TGTGCCAGCAGCGTAGGTAGTTGGGATGAGCAGTTCTTC. Residues: CASSVGSWDEQFF. Together with reference TRBV9 and TRBJ2-1, the CDR3 gives the full variable domain: DSGVTQTPKHLITATGQRVTLRCSPRSGDLSVYWYQQSLDQGLQFLIQYYNGEERAKGNILERFSAQQFPDLHSELNLSSLELGDSALYFCASSVGSWDEQFFGPGTRLTVL.

Worth noting for this clone: Other DNA sequences from this sample encode an identical CDR3 as well. This chain uses TRBV30 with TRBJ2-7; 10 positions agree with TRBD1. With V trimmed by 0 bases and J by 2 bases, 1 base remained unmatched. Germline assignment: CDR1 GTSNPN and CDR2 SVGIG (reference sequence). There are 14 residues in the CDR3. In DNA form, the CDR3 reads TGTGCCTGGAGTGTAGGGACAGGGGCCTACGAGCAGTACTTC. It codes for CAWSVGTGAYEQYF. Looking up the rest from reference TRBV30 and TRBJ2-7 gives the full variable domain: SQTIHQWPATLVQPVGSPLSLECTVEGTSNPNLYWYRQAAGRGLQLLFYSVGIGQISSEVPQNLSASRPQDRQFILSSKKLLLSDSGFYLCAWSVGTGAYEQYFGPGTRLTVT.

The chain uses TRBV7-3 and TRBJ2-1; 9 bases match TRBD2. J was trimmed by 7 bases and V by 6 bases; bases with no gene match: 10. The germline gives CDR1 SGHTA, CDR2 FQGTGA. The CDR3 runs to 15 residues. The CDR3 sequence: CASRISGSFGNEQFF. For the CDR3, the DNA is TGTGCCAGCAGGATTAGCGGGAGTTTCGGAAATGAGCAGTTCTTC.

This chain connects TRBV7-9 to TRBJ2-3; 9 bases line up with TRBD1. Germline assignment: CDR1 SEHNR and CDR2 FQNEAQ (reference sequence). Trimming at V came to 1 base and at J to 3 bases, leaving 8 bases not matched to a gene. The CDR3 runs to 17 residues. The DNA of the CDR3 is TGTGCCAGCAGCTTAGGGTTTAGGACAGGGGTTACAGATACGCAGTATTTT. Translated, it gives CASSLGFRTGVTDTQYF.

J is TRBJ1-3 and V is TRBV7-9; D is unresolved. The CDR3 sequence is 14 residues long. Trimming stripped 1 base from V and 4 bases from J, with 8 bases between. Germline CDR1 is SEHNR and CDR2 is FQNEAQ (reference sequence). The CDR3 spells CASSLDGYGNTIYF. CDR3 sequence (DNA): TGTGCCAGCAGCTTAGATGGGTACGGAAACACCATATATTTT.

The chain carries TRBV9 and TRBJ1-5; D is ambiguous. The germline V and J ends were trimmed by 6 bases and 0 bases, with 10 bases remaining between them. Germline V gene data show CDR1 as SGDLS and CDR2 as YYNGEE. This CDR3 comprises 14 residues. CDR3 DNA: TGTGCCAGCAACAGAGATTATAGCAATCAGCCCCAGCATTTT. Its protein product is CASNRDYSNQPQHF.